This entry lists 29 T cell receptor beta chains sequenced from one sample in a study of T cells in Graves' hyperthyroidism and ophthalmopathy. The CDR3 regions of TCR beta were amplified from RNA transcripts. First-round RT-PCR with HTBI primers amplified the TCR CDR3 region. TCRdb reprocessed the multiplex PCR reads via MiXCR and lists one record per CDR3 protein. The sample contains a few hundred thousand distinct CDR3 sequences, approximately 13% of which appear only once. Source material: blood. The receptors here all came from a woman under 30 with Graves' hyperthyroidism.

This clonotype was found many times. J is TRBJ2-5 and V is TRBV9; 7 bases fit TRBD2. The germline V gene has CDR1 SGDLS and CDR2 YYNGEE. This CDR3 contains 16 residues. J gave up 2 bases and V 0 bases, and 7 bases lay outside the gene matches. CDR3 sequence reads: CASSVGASGLQETQYF. CDR3 in DNA: TGTGCCAGCAGCGTAGGCGCTAGCGGCCTTCAAGAGACCCAGTACTTC.

This clonotype has ten or more counts. CDR3 region: CASSLTGYQPQHF. As DNA, the CDR3 is TGTGCCAGCAGTTTGACAGGTTATCAGCCCCAGCATTTT. The chain links TRBV27 to TRBJ1-5, with a tentative D call TRBD1 (6 bases). This CDR3 spans 13 amino acids. Between the trimmed V and J ends, which lost 3 bases and 5 bases, there was a span of 8 bases. The germline CDR1 and CDR2 sequences are MNHEY and SMNVEV (reference sequence).

This sequence joins TRBV19 and TRBJ1-2; 8 bases map to TRBD1. This CDR3 has 15 amino acids. The V and J ends lost 7 bases and 1 base, in that order; junction bases with no gene match: 8. Germline loops: CDR1 LNHDA, CDR2 SQIVND (reference sequence). Written as DNA, the CDR3 is TGTGCCAGTAAACGGGGACAGGCCAGTAACTATGGCTACACCTTC. Protein sequence: CASKRGQASNYGYTF.

This clonotype has at least ten counts. The chain combines TRBV28 with TRBJ2-7; TRBD1 or TRBD2 may be the D gene (5 bases each). Per germline, CDR1 MDHEN and CDR2 SYDVKM. There are 14 residues in the CDR3. V was shortened by 7 bases and J by 3 bases, with 16 bases between the two germline ends. The CDR3 sequence: CASNPPGASYEQYF. In DNA, the CDR3 is TGTGCCAGCAACCCCCCCGGGGCAAGCTACGAGCAGTACTTC.

This clonotype was picked up many times. The chain is built from TRBV28 and TRBJ1-6; D unclear. V lost 3 bases and J lost 7, with 10 bases in between. This CDR3 contains 14 residues. Germline CDR1 MDHEN, CDR2 SYDVKM. In DNA, the CDR3 is TGTGCCAGCAGTTTTCGGACGGAAAATTCACCCCTCCACTTT. It yields the protein CASSFRTENSPLHF.

In its sample, this clonotype was seen a few times. The chain employs TRBV6-1 and TRBJ1-1; TRBD1 aligns across 9 bases. Looked up from germline, CDR1 is MNHNS and CDR2 is SASEGT. V was pared by 5 bases and J by 0 bases, with 4 bases of the junction left unmatched. CDR3 size: 15 residues. CDR3: CASSNRGPMNTEAFF. For the CDR3, the DNA is TGTGCCAGCAGTAACAGGGGGCCTATGAACACTGAAGCTTTCTTT.

This clonotype was counted at least ten times. V usage is TRBV5-1 and J usage is TRBJ2-1, with 7 bases fitting TRBD2. In germline, CDR1 is SGHRS, CDR2 YFSETQ. The CDR3 extends over 13 amino acids. V shed 4 bases and J 6 bases; nucleotides not matched to a gene: 4. In nucleotides, the CDR3 is TGCGCCAGCAGCCCGTCGGGGGGCAATGAGCAGTTCTTC. Its protein is CASSPSGGNEQFF.

Only a few counts were recorded for this clonotype. The gene calls are TRBV6-2 or TRBV6-3 and TRBJ1-4; D is undetermined. Germline V lookup: CDR1 MNHEY, CDR2 SVGEGT. V lost 2 bases to trimming and J lost 0 bases, with 19 bases between them. The CDR3 contains 19 residues. The CDR3 region is CASSYDYPGRLTTNEKLFF. The DNA of the CDR3 is TGTGCCAGCAGTTACGATTATCCCGGTAGACTTACAACTAATGAAAAACTGTTTTTT.

The sample holds a few counts of this clonotype. The V gene is TRBV3-1, the J gene TRBJ1-4, with D possibly TRBD1 on 6 matching bases. V was trimmed by 4 bases and J by 5 bases, leaving 8 bases between them. The CDR3 totals 13 residues. Germline loops: CDR1 LGHDT, CDR2 YNNKEL (reference sequence). The CDR3 region has the DNA TGTGCCAGCAGCCGGGACAAAAATGAAAAACTGTTTTTT. This gives the protein CASSRDKNEKLFF. The entire variable domain, with the rest obtained from reference TRBV3-1 and TRBJ1-4, is as follows: DTAVSQTPKYLVTQMGNDKSIKCEQNLGHDTMYWYKQDSKKFLKIMFSYNNKELIINETVPNRFSPKSPDKAHLNLHINSLELGDSAVYFCASSRDKNEKLFFGSGTQLSVL.

This clonotype occurred many times. The chain has TRBV5-1 and TRBJ2-2; D possibly uses TRBD1 or TRBD2 (5 bases each). The CDR3 loop spans 16 amino acids. CDR1 and CDR2 (germline): SGHRS, YFSETQ. Trimming left V 3 bases short and J 0 bases short, with 12 bases between. CDR3 sequence (DNA): TGCGCCAGCAGCTCCACCGGGACCTCGAACACCGGGGAGCTGTTTTTT. It specifies CASSSTGTSNTGELFF.

This clonotype was detected ten times or more. The chain has TRBV7-3 and TRBJ2-5, with D perhaps TRBD1 (5 bases). The V end lost 4 bases, the J end lost 2 bases, and 5 bases lay between the germline ends. CDR3 length equals 12 residues. Germline-derived CDR1 and CDR2 are SGHTA and FQGTGA. The CDR3 region has the DNA TGTGCCAGCAGCTCAGGGCAAGAGACCCAGTACTTC. Amino acids: CASSSGQETQYF.

This clonotype was counted many times. The CDR3 region has the DNA TGTGCCAGCAGTCTCGCCGGGACAGGATATCAGCCCCAGCATTTT. Its translation is CASSLAGTGYQPQHF. The chain combines TRBV6-1 with TRBJ1-5; 8 nucleotides align to TRBD1. In germline, CDR1 is MNHNS, CDR2 SASEGT. The CDR3 contains 15 residues. V shed 5 bases, J shed 5 bases, and the junction held 8 bases outside the gene matches.

The chain couples TRBV5-8 to TRBJ1-1; weak D call: TRBD1 (6 bases). V gave up 7 bases and J gave up 4 bases, with 14 bases separating them. The CDR3 is 13 residues long. The V gene's germline CDR1 is SGHTS and CDR2 YDEGEE. CDR3 residues: CASGYRDGTEAFF. The CDR3 nucleotides read TGTGCCAGCGGATACAGGGACGGCACTGAAGCTTTCTTT.

This sequence joins TRBV6-1 and TRBJ2-1; TRBD2 matches at 8 bases. Trimming removed 10 bases from V and 10 bases from J; junction bases left unmatched: 18. The CDR3 is 15 residues long. The germline gives CDR1 MNHNS, CDR2 SASEGT. The CDR3 bases are TGTGCCACCCCCCTTTCTAGCGGGCTTTCACGGGAGCAGTTCTTC. Protein: CATPLSSGLSREQFF.

This sequence joins TRBV20-1 and TRBJ1-6; D remains unclear. The CDR3 runs 15 residues. Trimming left V 0 bases short and J 7 bases short, with 13 bases between. Germline CDR1 is DFQATT and CDR2 is SNEGSKA (reference sequence). The CDR3 DNA sequence: TGCAGTGCTAGAGACGGGGTATGGGCGAATTCACCCCTCCACTTT. It codes for CSARDGVWANSPLHF.

The V gene is TRBV7-9, the J gene TRBJ2-7; no reliable D call. The V end was cut by 1 base, the J end by 10 bases, with 11 bases between. From germline, CDR1 is SEHNR and CDR2 FQNEAQ (reference sequence). This CDR3 region has 12 residues. CDR3 protein: CASSLGALRQYF. DNA of the CDR3: TGTGCCAGCAGCTTAGGGGCCCTTCGTCAGTACTTC.

The sample holds many counts of this clonotype. The gene calls are TRBV20-1 and TRBJ1-2, with D perhaps matching TRBD1 (6 bases). The V end lost 6 bases, the J end lost 7 bases, and 21 bases lay between the germline ends. The CDR3 is 14 amino acids. Per germline, CDR1 DFQATT and CDR2 SNEGSKA (reference sequence). Here the CDR3 reads CSAMITKGGRGYTF. For the CDR3, the DNA is TGCAGTGCCATGATAACCAAGGGGGGTCGTGGCTACACCTTC.

This clonotype was detected a few times. The chain links TRBV7-2 to TRBJ1-2; perhaps TRBD1 as D (6 bases). Trimming removed 2 bases from V and 8 bases from J, with 12 bases in between. Germline CDR1 is SGHTA and CDR2 is FQGNSA. This CDR3 is 13 amino acids long. The CDR3: CASSLSQGLGYTF. CDR3 DNA sequence: TGTGCCAGCAGCTTAAGTCAGGGGTTAGGCTACACCTTC.

The chain joins TRBV10-2 to TRBJ2-3, with TRBD1 identical over 8 bases. Per the germline V gene, CDR1 is WSHSY and CDR2 is SAAADI. The V segment lost 8 bases and the J segment 2 bases; nucleotides outside the gene matches: 3. The CDR3 has 13 residues. CDR3 DNA: TGCGCCAGCGGACAGGGCCCCACAGATACGCAGTATTTT. As protein: CASGQGPTDTQYF.

The sample holds many counts of this clonotype. The V call is TRBV6-1, the J call TRBJ2-7; 7 nucleotides align to TRBD1. This CDR3 has 14 amino acids. Trimming took 7 bases from V and 2 from J; bases not matched to a gene: 8. CDR1 and CDR2 from the germline V gene are MNHNS and SASEGT. The CDR3 spells CASTRGQGAYEQYF. The CDR3 DNA is TGTGCCAGCACGAGGGGCCAGGGGGCCTACGAGCAGTACTTC.

Regarding this clonotype: This may be a read error: a much more frequent sequence differs by one nucleotide. The CDR3 sequence: CSATGQTSTDTQYF. CDR3 in DNA: TGCAGTGCTACGGGGCAGACTAGCACAGATACGCAGTATTTT. This chain links TRBV20-1 with TRBJ2-3; either TRBD1 or TRBD2 may supply D (5 bases each). V lost 4 bases to trimming and J lost 0 bases, with 11 bases between them. This CDR3 contains 14 residues. Germline-derived CDR1 and CDR2 are DFQATT and SNEGSKA (reference sequence).

This clonotype was seen repeatedly, ten times or more. V usage is TRBV6-2 or TRBV6-3 and J usage is TRBJ2-1, with TRBD2 identical over 7 bases. Germline CDR1 MNHEY, CDR2 SVGEGT. V was pared by 5 bases and J by 5 bases, with 6 bases of the junction left unmatched. The CDR3 runs 14 residues. CDR3 sequence: CASSHGTTHNEQFF. The CDR3 bases are TGTGCCAGCAGTCACGGGACTACCCACAATGAGCAGTTCTTC.

This clonotype was seen more than once but under ten times. The chain has TRBV4-1 and TRBJ2-3, with D possibly TRBD2 on 6 matching bases. CDR1 MGHRA and CDR2 YSYEKL come from the germline V gene. The CDR3 has 16 amino acids. V lost 6 bases and J lost 0, with 16 bases in between. The CDR3 DNA sequence: TGCGCCAGCAGGCGTCGGGCTAGCGCCAGCACAGATACGCAGTATTTT. As protein: CASRRRASASTDTQYF.

This clonotype was picked up many times. This rearrangement joins TRBV20-1 to TRBJ1-1; D is undetermined. Germline V gene lookup returns CDR1 DFQATT and CDR2 SNEGSKA (reference sequence). V lost 1 base and J 5 bases, leaving 5 bases between the germline ends. CDR3 length equals 11 residues. The CDR3 DNA follows: TGCAGTGCTAGAGTTGTAACTGAAGCTTTCTTT. Translation gives CSARVVTEAFF.

This clonotype has at least ten counts. The V call is TRBV2, the J call TRBJ2-4, with D unclear. The CDR3 is made up of 13 amino acids. V lost 1 base to trimming and J lost 6 bases, with 7 bases between them. Per the germline V gene, CDR1 is SNHLY and CDR2 is FYNNEI. DNA for the CDR3: TGTGCCAGCAGTGAAGAGGAGACAAACATTCAGTACTTC. Translation: CASSEEETNIQYF.

This clonotype turned up a few times. V and J are TRBV27 and TRBJ2-7, with 8 bases fitting TRBD2. Trimming removed 4 bases from V and 1 base from J; junction bases left unmatched: 6. This CDR3 comprises 15 residues. Germline V lookup: CDR1 MNHEY, CDR2 SMNVEV (reference sequence). CDR3 in amino acids: CASSSRQRGSYEQYF. Written as DNA, the CDR3 is TGTGCCAGCAGTTCGCGACAGCGGGGGTCCTACGAGCAGTACTTC.

As concerns this clonotype: This may be a read error, as it is one base from a much larger clone. This rearrangement joins TRBV2 to TRBJ1-4; unclear D gene. The CDR3 contains 14 residues. Germline V gene data show CDR1 as SNHLY and CDR2 as FYNNEI. Trimming took off 6 bases at V and 8 bases at J, with 16 bases between the two ends. Here the CDR3 reads CASSAQPLGEKLFF. The CDR3 region has the DNA TGTGCCAGCAGCGCACAACCCCTGGGAGAAAAACTGTTTTTT.

There are many counts of this clonotype. The CDR3 DNA is TGTGCCAGCAGTTTGTCAGCGGGAGGTCAGTTCTTC. It yields the protein CASSLSAGGQFF. The genes are TRBV28 and TRBJ2-1, with 9 bases aligning to TRBD2. Trimming cost V 3 bases and J 13 bases; bases outside gene matches: 4. Per the germline V gene, CDR1 is MDHEN and CDR2 is SYDVKM. This CDR3 region has 12 residues.

For this clonotype: A much larger clone differs from this one at a single base, so this may be a read error. The chain employs TRBV29-1 and TRBJ2-1, with D perhaps matching TRBD1 or TRBD2 (5 bases each). V was pared by 4 bases and J by 7 bases, with 14 bases between. The CDR3 contains 13 residues. CDR1 SQVTM and CDR2 ANQGSEA come from the germline V gene. CDR3 sequence: CSVVGGDGNEQFF. CDR3 bases: TGCAGCGTTGTGGGTGGGGACGGGAATGAGCAGTTCTTC.